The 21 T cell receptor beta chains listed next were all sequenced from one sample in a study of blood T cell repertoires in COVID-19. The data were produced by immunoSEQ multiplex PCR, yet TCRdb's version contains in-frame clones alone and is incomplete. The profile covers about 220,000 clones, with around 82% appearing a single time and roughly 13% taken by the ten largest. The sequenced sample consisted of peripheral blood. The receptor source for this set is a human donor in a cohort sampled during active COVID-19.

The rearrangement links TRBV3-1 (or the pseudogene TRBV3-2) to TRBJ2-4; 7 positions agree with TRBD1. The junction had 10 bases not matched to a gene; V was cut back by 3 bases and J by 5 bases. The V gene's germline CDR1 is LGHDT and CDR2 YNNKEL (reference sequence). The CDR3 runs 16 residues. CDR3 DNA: TGTGCCAGCAGCCACCCTCTGACAGGGCTTCAAAACATTCAGTACTTC. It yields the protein CASSHPLTGLQNIQYF.

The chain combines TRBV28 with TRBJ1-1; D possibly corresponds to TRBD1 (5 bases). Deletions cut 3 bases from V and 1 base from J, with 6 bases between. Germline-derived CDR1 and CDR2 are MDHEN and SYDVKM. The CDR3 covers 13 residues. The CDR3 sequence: CASSFDRNTEAFF. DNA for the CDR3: TGTGCCAGCAGTTTTGACAGGAACACTGAAGCTTTCTTT.

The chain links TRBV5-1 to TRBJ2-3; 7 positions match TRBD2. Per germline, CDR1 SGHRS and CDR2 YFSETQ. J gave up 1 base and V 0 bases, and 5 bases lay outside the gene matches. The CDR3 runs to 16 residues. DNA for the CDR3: TGCGCCAGCAGCTTGGGAGAGCGGGAAGGCACAGATACGCAGTATTTT. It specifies CASSLGEREGTDTQYF.

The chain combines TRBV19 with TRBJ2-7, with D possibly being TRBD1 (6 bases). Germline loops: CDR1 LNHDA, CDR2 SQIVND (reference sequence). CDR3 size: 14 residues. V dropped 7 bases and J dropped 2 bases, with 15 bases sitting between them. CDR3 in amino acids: CASMGPGVTYEQYF. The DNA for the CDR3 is TGTGCCAGTATGGGGCCAGGGGTAACCTACGAGCAGTACTTC.

This CDR3 is CASSSEVSGEYNEQFF. CDR3 DNA sequence: TGTGCCAGCAGTTCGGAAGTTAGCGGGGAATACAATGAGCAGTTCTTC. This chain uses TRBV28 with TRBJ2-1; 8 bases line up with TRBD2. J gave up 4 bases and V 4 bases, and 9 bases lay outside the gene matches. The germline CDR1 and CDR2 sequences are MDHEN and SYDVKM. The CDR3 spans 16 residues.

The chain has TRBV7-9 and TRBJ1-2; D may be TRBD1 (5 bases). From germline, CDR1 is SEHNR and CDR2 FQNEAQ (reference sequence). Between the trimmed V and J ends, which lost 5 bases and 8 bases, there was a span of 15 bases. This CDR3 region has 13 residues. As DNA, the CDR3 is TGTGCCAGCAGCCCGTCGGGGACTCGAGGCTACACCTTC. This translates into CASSPSGTRGYTF.

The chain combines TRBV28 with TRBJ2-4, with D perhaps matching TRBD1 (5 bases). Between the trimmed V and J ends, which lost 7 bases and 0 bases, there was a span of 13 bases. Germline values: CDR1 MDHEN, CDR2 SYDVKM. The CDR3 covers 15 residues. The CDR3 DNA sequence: TGTGCCAGCACCTTCCAGGGTGGAGCCAAAAACATTCAGTACTTC. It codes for CASTFQGGAKNIQYF.

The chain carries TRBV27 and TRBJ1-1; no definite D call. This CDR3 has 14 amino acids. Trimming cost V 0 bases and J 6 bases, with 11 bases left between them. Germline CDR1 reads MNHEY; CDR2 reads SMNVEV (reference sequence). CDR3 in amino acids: CASSLSWAGSEAFF. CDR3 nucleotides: TGTGCCAGCAGTTTATCGTGGGCAGGCTCTGAAGCTTTCTTT.

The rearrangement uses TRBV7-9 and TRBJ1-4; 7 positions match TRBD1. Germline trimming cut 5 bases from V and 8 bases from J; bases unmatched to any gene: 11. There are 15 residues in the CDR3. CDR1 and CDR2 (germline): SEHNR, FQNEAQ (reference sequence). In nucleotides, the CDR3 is TGTGCCAGCAGCCCCCGACAGGGAATTAGCGAAAAACTGTTTTTT. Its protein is CASSPRQGISEKLFF.

The CDR3 reads CASSQGGAQGYTF. CDR3 nucleotides: TGTGCCAGCAGTCAAGGGGGGGCTCAGGGCTACACCTTC. The chain has TRBV27 and TRBJ1-2; a weak D match, TRBD1 (6 bases). The CDR3 has 13 residues. V was cut by 5 bases and J by 8 bases, with 15 bases left in between. Germline V gene data show CDR1 as MNHEY and CDR2 as SMNVEV (reference sequence).

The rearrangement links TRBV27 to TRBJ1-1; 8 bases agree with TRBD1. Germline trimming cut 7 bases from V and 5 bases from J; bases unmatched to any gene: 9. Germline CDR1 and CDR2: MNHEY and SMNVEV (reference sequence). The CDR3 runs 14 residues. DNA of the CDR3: TGTGCCAGCATCTATCGGACAGGGTATACTGAAGCTTTCTTT. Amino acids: CASIYRTGYTEAFF.

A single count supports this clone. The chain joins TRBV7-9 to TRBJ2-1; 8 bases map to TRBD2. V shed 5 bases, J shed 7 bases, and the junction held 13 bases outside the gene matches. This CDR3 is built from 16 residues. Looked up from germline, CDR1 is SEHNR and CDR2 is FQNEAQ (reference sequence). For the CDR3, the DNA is TGTGCCAGCAGCCCGAGTCGATTAGCGGGGAGTAATGAGCAGTTCTTC. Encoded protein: CASSPSRLAGSNEQFF.

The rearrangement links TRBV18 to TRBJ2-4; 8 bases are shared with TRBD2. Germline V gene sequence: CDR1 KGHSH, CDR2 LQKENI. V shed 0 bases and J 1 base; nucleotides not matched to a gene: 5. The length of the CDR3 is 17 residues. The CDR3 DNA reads TGTGCCAGCTCACCACCTAGCGGGAACGGGGCCAAAAACATTCAGTACTTC. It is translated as CASSPPSGNGAKNIQYF.

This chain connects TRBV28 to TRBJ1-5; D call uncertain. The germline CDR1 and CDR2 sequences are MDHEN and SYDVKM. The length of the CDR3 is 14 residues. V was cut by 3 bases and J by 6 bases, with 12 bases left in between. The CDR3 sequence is CASSFNLEGQPQHF. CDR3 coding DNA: TGTGCCAGCAGTTTTAATCTGGAGGGTCAGCCCCAGCATTTT.

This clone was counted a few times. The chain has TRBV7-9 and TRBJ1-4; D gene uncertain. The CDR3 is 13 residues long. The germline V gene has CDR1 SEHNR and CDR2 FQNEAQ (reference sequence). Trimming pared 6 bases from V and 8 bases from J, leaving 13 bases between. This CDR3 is CASSLPGREKLFF. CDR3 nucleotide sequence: TGTGCCAGCAGTCTACCCGGTCGGGAAAAACTGTTTTTT.

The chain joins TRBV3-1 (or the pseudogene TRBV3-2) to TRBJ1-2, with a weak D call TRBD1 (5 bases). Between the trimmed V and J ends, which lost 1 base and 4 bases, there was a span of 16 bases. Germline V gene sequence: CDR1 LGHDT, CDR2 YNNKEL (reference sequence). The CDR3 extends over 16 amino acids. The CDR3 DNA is TGTGCCAGCAGCCAAGGACGCGGAGGGGCGGTCTATGGCTACACCTTC. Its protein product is CASSQGRGGAVYGYTF.

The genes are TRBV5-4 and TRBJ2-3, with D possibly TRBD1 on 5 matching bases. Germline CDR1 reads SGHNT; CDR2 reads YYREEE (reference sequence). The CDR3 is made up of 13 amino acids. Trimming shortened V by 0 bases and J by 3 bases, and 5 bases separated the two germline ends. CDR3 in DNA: TGTGCCAGCAGCTTGGCAGGGACAGATACGCAGTATTTT. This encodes CASSLAGTDTQYF.

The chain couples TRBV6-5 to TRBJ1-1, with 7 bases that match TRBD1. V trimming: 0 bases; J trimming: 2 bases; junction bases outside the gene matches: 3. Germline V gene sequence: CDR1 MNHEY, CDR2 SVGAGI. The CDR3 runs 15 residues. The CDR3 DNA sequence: TGTGCCAGCAGTTACTCGGGGACAGACAACACTGAAGCTTTCTTT. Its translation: CASSYSGTDNTEAFF.

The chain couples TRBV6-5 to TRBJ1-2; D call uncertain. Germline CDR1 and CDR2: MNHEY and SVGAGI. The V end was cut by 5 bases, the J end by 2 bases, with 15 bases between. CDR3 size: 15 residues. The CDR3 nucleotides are TGTGCCAGCAGTCCCTCTCTAGCAGTGAACTATGGCTACACCTTC. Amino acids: CASSPSLAVNYGYTF.

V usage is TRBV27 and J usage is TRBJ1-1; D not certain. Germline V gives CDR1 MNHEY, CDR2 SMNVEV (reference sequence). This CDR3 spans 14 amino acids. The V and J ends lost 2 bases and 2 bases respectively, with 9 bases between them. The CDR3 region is CASSLVYSNTEAFF. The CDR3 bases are TGTGCCAGCAGTTTAGTATACAGCAACACTGAAGCTTTCTTT.

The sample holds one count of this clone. The CDR3 nucleotides read TGCGCCAGCAGCTTGGCCCTGGGACAGGGCCCCTTGGGTGACTATGGCTACACCTTC. It specifies CASSLALGQGPLGDYGYTF. This chain uses TRBV5-1 with TRBJ1-2, with 9 positions matching TRBD1. The CDR3 loop spans 19 amino acids. Germline lookup yields CDR1 SGHRS and CDR2 YFSETQ. J gave up 3 bases and V 0 bases, and 15 bases lay outside the gene matches.